The rows below give T cell receptor beta chains drawn from one sample of a study of regulatory T cells in long-lasting Graves disease. TCRdb re-analysed the multiplex PCR reads in MiXCR, keeping a single row per CDR3 protein. The repertoire has around 400,000 distinct CDR3 sequences, about 12% of them found once; the top ten carry 18%. These data are also associated with another study on T cells in Graves' hyperthyroidism and ophthalmopathy.

The source material was peripheral blood mononuclear cells (PBMCs), sampled at new diagnosis, from a patient treated with antithyroid drugs. These receptors all stem from a woman in her late teens or twenties with Graves disease. CDR3s include the opening cysteine and the closing phenylalanine or tryptophan. Fields, in order: J gene, D gene, V gene, clone size, CDR3 protein, CDR3 DNA. A D gene is named only where the DNA matches it firmly. Part of the rows lack a size; the others show once, few, many or a class for expanded clones.

J: TRBJ2-5
D: .
V: TRBV5-1
size: .
CDR3: CASSLVIDRDQETQYF
DNA: TGCGCCAGCAGCCTCGTGATCGACCGGGACCAAGAGACCCAGTACTTC

J: TRBJ2-4
D: .
V: TRBV7-2
size: few
CDR3: CASKDPNRNIQYF
DNA: TGTGCCAGCAAGGACCCGAATCGGAACATTCAGTACTTC

J: TRBJ1-2
D: .
V: TRBV20-1
size: .
CDR3: CSARVSDSYGYTF
DNA: TGCAGTGCTAGAGTTAGCGACAGTTATGGCTACACCTTC

J: TRBJ1-1
D: .
V: TRBV7-6
size: many
CDR3: CAARRVGNTEAFF
DNA: TGTGCCGCCAGGCGGGTGGGGAACACTGAAGCTTTCTTT

J: TRBJ2-1
D: TRBD2
V: TRBV27
size: .
CDR3: CASGTWTSGIFDEQFF
DNA: TGTGCCAGCGGTACTTGGACTAGCGGGATCTTCGATGAGCAGTTCTTC

J: TRBJ2-2
D: .
V: TRBV9
size: once
CDR3: CASGRVNTGELFF
DNA: TGTGCCAGCGGACGGGTGAACACCGGGGAGCTGTTTTTT

J: TRBJ1-2
D: .
V: TRBV20-1
size: few
CDR3: CSARRTEHYGYTF
DNA: TGCAGTGCTAGAAGGACAGAACATTATGGCTACACCTTC

J: TRBJ2-7
D: .
V: TRBV5-1
size: many
CDR3: CASSSAGLETPYEQYF
DNA: TGCGCCAGCAGCTCGGCGGGTTTGGAAACCCCTTACGAGCAGTACTTC

J: TRBJ2-7
D: .
V: TRBV27
size: .
CDR3: CASSPLSSQHSYEQYF
DNA: TGTGCCAGCAGTCCGCTCTCTTCCCAACACTCCTACGAGCAGTACTTC

J: TRBJ2-2
D: TRBD1
V: TRBV12-3/TRBV12-4
size: many
CDR3: CASTRGQGNTGELFF
DNA: TGTGCCAGCACCCGGGGACAGGGTAACACCGGGGAGCTGTTTTTT

J: TRBJ2-1
D: TRBD2
V: TRBV6-2/TRBV6-3
size: many
CDR3: CASSYVPGLAGGWDEQFF
DNA: TGTGCCAGCAGTTACGTGCCGGGACTAGCGGGAGGGTGGGATGAGCAGTTCTTC

J: TRBJ1-2
D: .
V: TRBV2
size: few
CDR3: CASTPRTNGYTF
DNA: TGTGCCAGCACGCCCAGGACAAATGGCTACACCTTC

J: TRBJ2-2
D: .
V: TRBV27
size: many
CDR3: CASSFSSTGELFF
DNA: TGTGCCAGCAGTTTCTCGAGCACCGGGGAGCTGTTTTTT

J: TRBJ2-3
D: .
V: TRBV7-9
size: .
CDR3: CASSPWTATSTDTQYF
DNA: TGTGCCAGCAGCCCGTGGACAGCAACTAGCACAGATACGCAGTATTTT

J: TRBJ2-1
D: TRBD2
V: TRBV28
size: many
CDR3: CASSTSGRIYNEQFF
DNA: TGTGCCAGCAGTACTAGCGGGAGGATCTACAATGAGCAGTTCTTC

J: TRBJ2-5
D: .
V: TRBV6-2/TRBV6-3
size: few
CDR3: CASSSFDLFLQETQYF
DNA: TGTGCCAGCAGTTCCTTCGACCTGTTCCTCCAAGAGACCCAGTACTTC

J: TRBJ2-5
D: .
V: TRBV11-2
size: many
CDR3: CASSGPRTQYF
DNA: TGTGCCAGCAGCGGCCCCAGGACCCAGTACTTC

J: TRBJ1-3
D: .
V: TRBV19
size: .
CDR3: CASSMAGGFSGNTIYF
DNA: TGTGCCAGTAGTATGGCGGGGGGCTTCTCTGGAAACACCATATATTTT

J: TRBJ1-2
D: TRBD1
V: TRBV12-3/TRBV12-4
size: many
CDR3: CASSLGQSTGYTF
DNA: TGTGCCAGCAGTTTGGGACAGTCTACTGGCTACACCTTC

J: TRBJ2-6
D: .
V: TRBV6-1
size: .
CDR3: CASSRVVEANVLTF
DNA: TGTGCCAGCAGCAGAGTGGTTGAGGCCAACGTCCTGACTTTC

J: TRBJ1-2
D: .
V: TRBV18
size: many
CDR3: CASSPGTIFGYTF
DNA: TGTGCCAGCTCACCCGGGACCATTTTTGGCTACACCTTC

J: TRBJ1-2
D: .
V: TRBV10-2
size: .
CDR3: CASSAGGDGYTF
DNA: TGCGCCAGCAGTGCGGGGGGGGACGGCTACACCTTC

J: TRBJ1-1
D: TRBD1
V: TRBV18
size: many
CDR3: CASSQDDRGVFF
DNA: TGTGCCAGCTCACAGGACGACAGGGGGGTTTTCTTT

J: TRBJ1-1
D: .
V: TRBV20-1
size: many
CDR3: CSARDPKGGTEAFF
DNA: TGCAGTGCTAGAGATCCCAAAGGGGGCACTGAAGCTTTCTTT

J: TRBJ2-2
D: .
V: TRBV19
size: few
CDR3: CASIQLPGELFF
DNA: TGTGCCAGTATTCAGCTTCCCGGGGAGCTGTTTTTT

J: TRBJ1-5
D: .
V: TRBV6-9
size: .
CDR3: CASSYSSGGGQPQHF
DNA: TGTGCCAGCAGTTACTCTTCCGGGGGCGGTCAGCCCCAGCATTTT

J: TRBJ1-1
D: TRBD1
V: TRBV27
size: many
CDR3: CASSWRGTGENTEAFF
DNA: TGTGCCAGCAGTTGGAGGGGGACAGGGGAGAACACTGAAGCTTTCTTT

J: TRBJ2-5
D: .
V: TRBV15
size: few
CDR3: CATSILHLTQYF
DNA: TGTGCCACCAGCATCCTCCACTTGACCCAGTACTTC

J: TRBJ1-2
D: .
V: TRBV20-1
size: few
CDR3: CSATGDNYGYTF
DNA: TGCAGTGCAACGGGTGATAACTATGGCTACACCTTC

J: TRBJ1-6
D: .
V: TRBV4-3
size: few
CDR3: CASSQGLRDSPLHF
DNA: TGCGCCAGCAGCCAAGGCCTTCGGGATTCACCCCTCCACTTT

J: TRBJ1-1
D: .
V: TRBV6-5
size: many
CDR3: CASSYSTRNQGVNTEAFF
DNA: TGTGCCAGCAGTTACTCGACGAGGAACCAGGGAGTGAACACTGAAGCTTTCTTT

J: TRBJ2-4
D: .
V: TRBV11-2
size: many
CDR3: CASSLGGGTKNIQYF
DNA: TGTGCCAGCAGCTTAGGAGGGGGAACCAAAAACATTCAGTACTTC

J: TRBJ2-1
D: TRBD2
V: TRBV27
size: .
CDR3: CASSGWPPGLARNNEQFF
DNA: TGTGCCAGCAGTGGCTGGCCCCCGGGACTAGCGAGAAACAATGAGCAGTTCTTC

J: TRBJ1-2
D: .
V: TRBV9
size: few
CDR3: CASSVTGDYGYTF
DNA: TGTGCCAGCAGCGTTACAGGAGACTATGGCTACACCTTC

J: TRBJ2-1
D: TRBD2
V: TRBV19
size: many
CDR3: CASSMGSGILLRYNEQFF
DNA: TGTGCCAGTAGTATGGGCAGCGGGATACTCCTCCGATACAATGAGCAGTTCTTC

J: TRBJ2-1
D: TRBD2
V: TRBV7-2
size: many
CDR3: CASSFGGSDEQFF
DNA: TGTGCCAGCAGCTTCGGGGGGTCTGATGAGCAGTTCTTC

J: TRBJ1-1
D: TRBD1
V: TRBV6-8
size: many
CDR3: CASSYSTGDPAFF
DNA: TGTGCCAGCAGTTACTCGACAGGGGATCCAGCTTTCTTT

J: TRBJ2-2
D: .
V: TRBV15
size: few
CDR3: CATSRGGIAVTTGELFF
DNA: TGTGCCACCAGCAGAGGGGGAATAGCGGTTACTACCGGGGAGCTGTTTTTT

J: TRBJ1-1
D: .
V: TRBV6-1
size: many
CDR3: CASSHLPTLGMNTEAFF
DNA: TGTGCCAGCAGTCATCTTCCGACCCTTGGGATGAACACTGAAGCTTTCTTT

J: TRBJ2-5
D: TRBD1
V: TRBV29-1
size: many
CDR3: CSVGMGTAQETQYF
DNA: TGCAGCGTTGGAATGGGGACAGCGCAAGAGACCCAGTACTTC